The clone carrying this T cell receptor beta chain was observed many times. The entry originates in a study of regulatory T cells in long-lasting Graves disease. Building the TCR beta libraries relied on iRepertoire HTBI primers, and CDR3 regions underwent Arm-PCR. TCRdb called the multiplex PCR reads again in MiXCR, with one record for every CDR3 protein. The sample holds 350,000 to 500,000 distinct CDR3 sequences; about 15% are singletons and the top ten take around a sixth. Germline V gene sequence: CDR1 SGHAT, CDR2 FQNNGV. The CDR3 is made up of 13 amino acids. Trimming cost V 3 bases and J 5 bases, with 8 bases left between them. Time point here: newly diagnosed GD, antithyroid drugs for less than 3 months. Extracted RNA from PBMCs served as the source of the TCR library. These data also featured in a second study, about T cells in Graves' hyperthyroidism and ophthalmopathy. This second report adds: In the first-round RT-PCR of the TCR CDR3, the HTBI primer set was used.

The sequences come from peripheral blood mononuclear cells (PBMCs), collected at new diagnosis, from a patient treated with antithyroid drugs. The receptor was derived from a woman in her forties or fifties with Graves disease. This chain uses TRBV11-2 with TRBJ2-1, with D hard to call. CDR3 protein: CASSFLDNNEQFF. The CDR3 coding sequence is TGTGCCAGCAGCTTCTTAGATAACAATGAGCAGTTCTTC.